The 21 T cell receptor beta chains listed next were all sequenced from one sample in a study of T cell changes during pregnancy in multiple sclerosis. Produced via immunoSEQ multiplex PCR; TCRdb's table is partial and in-frame only. The table has approximately 92,000 clones, 93% seen once. This sample comprised peripheral blood, obtained after pregnancy. These receptors were taken from a female donor with multiple sclerosis, enrolled in a pregnancy study.

V is TRBV19 and J is TRBJ1-2; D might be TRBD1 (6 bases). Germline assignment: CDR1 LNHDA and CDR2 SQIVND (reference sequence). V was clipped by 8 bases and J by 8 bases, with 18 bases between them. This CDR3 comprises 13 residues. CDR3 residues: CASQDRGGAGYTF. Here the CDR3 DNA reads TGTGCCAGTCAGGACCGCGGGGGGGCCGGCTACACCTTC.

This chain joins TRBV7-2 and TRBJ2-7; 13 bases line up with TRBD2. The germline CDR1 and CDR2 sequences are SGHTA and FQGNSA. V shed 5 bases and J 0 bases; nucleotides not matched to a gene: 4. The CDR3 loop spans 16 amino acids. In DNA form, the CDR3 reads TGTGCCAGCAGCCCGAGGACTAGCGGGAGCTCCTACGAGCAGTACTTC. Translation gives CASSPRTSGSSYEQYF.

The rearrangement uses TRBV28 and TRBJ1-1; weak D call: TRBD1 (5 bases). This CDR3 region has 11 residues. Germline CDR1 reads MDHEN; CDR2 reads SYDVKM. With 8 bases removed from V and 1 base from J, the gap between germline ends came to 5 bases. The CDR3, as DNA: TGTGCCAGCCAGGGGAACACTGAAGCTTTCTTT. Protein: CASQGNTEAFF.

V and J are TRBV30 and TRBJ1-5; 7 bases align to TRBD1. The germline V gene encodes CDR1 GTSNPN and CDR2 SVGIG (reference sequence). The CDR3 consists of 14 residues. Germline trimming cut 3 bases from V and 4 bases from J; bases unmatched to any gene: 6. DNA for the CDR3: TGTGCCTGGAGCCGGGGACAGAGAAATCAGCCCCAGCATTTT. Amino acids: CAWSRGQRNQPQHF.

This sequence joins TRBV10-3 and TRBJ2-1; D ambiguous. Trimming pared 5 bases from V and 7 bases from J, leaving 9 bases between. The CDR3 is 12 residues long. Germline values: CDR1 ENHRY, CDR2 SYGVKD. For the CDR3, the DNA is TGTGCCATCAGTCACGAAGCGAATGAGCAGTTCTTC. Amino acid sequence: CAISHEANEQFF.

CDR3 sequence reads: CASSLALPKTGDGKNIQYF. The CDR3 DNA sequence: TGTGCCAGCAGCTTGGCCCTTCCTAAGACAGGCGATGGCAAAAACATTCAGTACTTC. The chain couples TRBV5-6 to TRBJ2-4, with TRBD1 as a possible D gene (6 bases). This CDR3 region has 19 residues. The germline V and J ends were trimmed by 0 bases and 3 bases, with 22 bases remaining between them. Germline V lookup: CDR1 SGHDT, CDR2 YYEEEE. The whole variable domain, filled in from reference TRBV5-6 and TRBJ2-4, reads DAGVTQSPTHLIKTRGQQVTLRCSPKSGHDTVSWYQQALGQGPQFIFQYYEEEERQRGNFPDRFSGHQFPNYSSELNVNALLLGDSALYLCASSLALPKTGDGKNIQYFGAGTRLSVL.

The chain combines TRBV28 with TRBJ1-5; TRBD1 matches at 9 bases. Germline V gives CDR1 MDHEN, CDR2 SYDVKM. The ends lost 6 bases at V and 0 bases at J; junction bases unmatched: 15. The CDR3 loop spans 19 amino acids. For the CDR3, the DNA is TGTGCCAGCAGGACTGGGGGACAGGGTTTTCTGTTTAGCAATCAGCCCCAGCATTTT. This sequence encodes CASRTGGQGFLFSNQPQHF.

This rearrangement joins TRBV11-2 to TRBJ2-6; 13 positions agree with TRBD2. Germline loops: CDR1 SGHAT, CDR2 FQNNGV. The CDR3 sequence is 19 residues long. V trimming: 5 bases; J trimming: 0 bases; junction bases outside the gene matches: 7. The CDR3 spells CASSAGLAGVTSGANVLTF. Here the CDR3 DNA reads TGTGCCAGCAGCGCCGGACTAGCGGGAGTTACCTCTGGGGCCAACGTCCTGACTTTC.

This clone was counted a single time. The J gene is TRBJ2-7, the V gene TRBV29-1; D is perhaps TRBD1 (5 bases). The ends were cut back, 0 bases at V and 7 bases at J, with 13 bases in the middle. This CDR3 has 13 residues. The germline V gene encodes CDR1 SQVTM and CDR2 ANQGSEA. CDR3 amino acids: CSVEEGAVDEQYF. The DNA for the CDR3 is TGCAGCGTTGAAGAAGGGGCAGTGGATGAGCAGTACTTC.

V usage is TRBV14 and J usage is TRBJ2-5; TRBD2 aligns across 10 bases. J gave up 5 bases and V 7 bases, and 10 bases lay outside the gene matches. The germline gives CDR1 SGHDN, CDR2 FVKESK. The CDR3 length is 15 residues. The CDR3 loop is CASNTGLANRETQYF. In DNA form, the CDR3 reads TGTGCCAGCAACACGGGACTAGCGAATCGGGAGACCCAGTACTTC.

A single count supports this clone. The genes are TRBV29-1 and TRBJ2-1; 10 positions agree with TRBD2. With V trimmed by 6 bases and J by 7 bases, 15 bases remained unmatched. Germline V gives CDR1 SQVTM, CDR2 ANQGSEA. This CDR3 is 16 amino acids long. CDR3 sequence reads: CSVGGPASGSRNEQFF. CDR3 DNA: TGCAGCGTGGGAGGACCGGCTAGCGGGAGTAGGAATGAGCAGTTCTTC.

In its sample, this clone was seen once. This sequence joins TRBV7-9 and TRBJ2-1; 9 bases agree with TRBD2. Trimming took 5 bases from V and 0 from J; bases not matched to a gene: 8. CDR3 length: 17 amino acids. The germline V gene has CDR1 SEHNR and CDR2 FQNEAQ (reference sequence). The chain's CDR3 is CASSQDFSGSSYNEQFF. CDR3 nucleotide sequence: TGTGCCAGCAGCCAAGATTTTAGCGGGAGCTCCTACAATGAGCAGTTCTTC.

The J gene is TRBJ2-7, the V gene TRBV19, with 8 bases lining up with TRBD2. This CDR3 is built from 14 residues. V dropped 6 bases and J dropped 5; count of bases not matched to a gene: 9. Germline-derived CDR1 and CDR2 are LNHDA and SQIVND (reference sequence). This chain's CDR3 is CASSPGLAPNEQYF. The DNA for the CDR3 is TGTGCCAGTAGCCCCGGACTAGCTCCCAACGAGCAGTACTTC.

The V call is TRBV9, the J call TRBJ2-1, with 7 nucleotides matching TRBD2. The length of the CDR3 is 15 residues. Looked up from germline, CDR1 is SGDLS and CDR2 is YYNGEE. The V gene end was trimmed by 3 bases and the J gene end by 7 bases; junction bases not matched to a gene: 10. CDR3 DNA: TGTGCCAGCAGCGCCCCGGAGACGGGACTAAATGAGCAGTTCTTC. This gives the protein CASSAPETGLNEQFF. Using reference TRBV9 and TRBJ2-1 for the parts outside the CDR3, the full variable domain is DSGVTQTPKHLITATGQRVTLRCSPRSGDLSVYWYQQSLDQGLQFLIQYYNGEERAKGNILERFSAQQFPDLHSELNLSSLELGDSALYFCASSAPETGLNEQFFGPGTRLTVL.

J is TRBJ2-2 and V is TRBV7-6; TRBD2 aligns across 8 bases. This CDR3 is 14 amino acids long. Unmatched junction bases numbered 4, after V lost 1 base and J lost 9 bases. In germline, CDR1 is SGHVS, CDR2 FNYEAQ. CDR3 in DNA: TGTGCCAGCAGCTTAGGGACTAGCCCGAGGGAGCTGTTTTTT. It specifies CASSLGTSPRELFF.

This clone was seen a handful of times. Here the CDR3 reads CASSDSTGSGGYTF. CDR3 nucleotide sequence: TGTGCCAGCAGTGACTCGACAGGGAGTGGGGGCTACACCTTC. The V and J genes are TRBV2 and TRBJ1-2; 7 nucleotides align to TRBD1. The V gene end was trimmed by 3 bases and the J gene end by 8 bases; junction bases not matched to a gene: 9. The CDR3 spans 14 residues. Germline CDR1 and CDR2: SNHLY and FYNNEI.

V gene TRBV29-1 combines with J gene TRBJ2-2; 7 bases map to TRBD1. CDR1 and CDR2 (germline): SQVTM, ANQGSEA. The ends lost 4 bases at V and 5 bases at J; junction bases unmatched: 4. This CDR3 contains 13 residues. CDR3 in DNA: TGCAGCGTTGTAACAGGGGAAACCGGGGAGCTGTTTTTT. Protein: CSVVTGETGELFF.

This sequence joins TRBV28 and TRBJ2-5; 7 bases match TRBD2. With V trimmed by 2 bases and J by 5 bases, 8 bases remained unmatched. The CDR3 length is 15 residues. Germline CDR1 is MDHEN and CDR2 is SYDVKM. The CDR3, as DNA: TGTGCCAGCAGTTTAGAACCGGGAGGAGGGGAGACCCAGTACTTC. Its protein is CASSLEPGGGETQYF.

This sequence joins TRBV13 and TRBJ2-2; D call uncertain. The CDR3 extends over 13 amino acids. V was cut by 1 base and J by 7 bases, with 7 bases left in between. Germline-derived CDR1 and CDR2 are PRHDT and FYEKMQ (reference sequence). The CDR3 bases are TGTGCCAGCAGCTTAGAGCACGACGGGGAGCTGTTTTTT. As protein: CASSLEHDGELFF.

This chain links TRBV19 with TRBJ2-3, with no clear D. Trimming removed 1 base from V and 0 bases from J, with 11 bases in between. Germline V gene sequence: CDR1 LNHDA, CDR2 SQIVND (reference sequence). The CDR3 consists of 16 residues. The CDR3 DNA is TGTGCCAGTAGTATAGCTGGCGGATCTAGCACAGATACGCAGTATTTT. Translated: CASSIAGGSSTDTQYF. Drawing the rest from reference TRBV19 and TRBJ2-3, the complete variable domain is DGGITQSPKYLFRKEGQNVTLSCEQNLNHDAMYWYRQDPGQGLRLIYYSQIVNDFQKGDIAEGYSVSREKKESFPLTVTSAQKNPTAFYLCASSIAGGSSTDTQYFGPGTRLTVL.

The gene calls are TRBV9 and TRBJ1-1; the match to TRBD1 covers 7 bases. The germline V gene has CDR1 SGDLS and CDR2 YYNGEE. J was trimmed by 5 bases and V by 0 bases; bases with no gene match: 4. This CDR3 is 14 amino acids long. The CDR3 region has the DNA TGTGCCAGCAGCGTAGCTTCAGGGGGGACTGAAGCTTTCTTT. It translates to CASSVASGGTEAFF.